A selection of T cell receptor beta chains follows, all from one sample in a study of metastatic and nonmetastatic thyroid tumors. TCRdb re-processed the PCR reads through MiXCR. The data show tens of thousands of clones, with about 13% seen just once and approximately 17% held by the top ten. Sequencing was done on a sample of blood. The receptors stem from a female donor with papillary thyroid cancer or a benign thyroid nodule (not recorded which). Some clones in this sample may be carry-over from other donors' samples. Each CDR3 is given with its conserved first and last residue. The D gene is left open where the match is weak. Clone size appears in some rows only: once, few, many, or a class for an expanded clone.

d_call | j_call | clone_size | v_call | cdr3_nt | cdr3_aa
NA | TRBJ2-7 | many | TRBV10-3 | TGTGCCATCAGTGAGATCCCGGGCCCGTACGAGCAGTACTTC | CAISEIPGPYEQYF
TRBD1 | TRBJ1-5 | NA | TRBV28 | TGTGCCAGCCTTCACTCTACAGGGGCTATTAGCAATCAGCCCCAGCATTTT | CASLHSTGAISNQPQHF
NA | TRBJ2-1 | many | TRBV29-1 | TGCAGCGCGTCCTACAATGAGCAGTTCTTC | CSASYNEQFF
NA | TRBJ1-1 | many | TRBV20-1 | TGCAGTGCCCACCTCTGGGAAGGGGATATAAACACTGAAGCTTTCTTT | CSAHLWEGDINTEAFF
TRBD1 | TRBJ1-6 | many | TRBV2 | TGTGCCAGCAGTCGACAGGGAAACCCCAATTCACCCCTCCACTTT | CASSRQGNPNSPLHF
TRBD2 | TRBJ2-7 | many | TRBV12-3/TRBV12-4 | TGTGCCAGCAGTTTAGCGGGAGGTAGACTAGCGGGAGAGTCCTACGAGCAGTACTTC | CASSLAGGRLAGESYEQYF
NA | TRBJ2-5 | few | TRBV5-5 | TGTGCCAGCAGCTTGCAGGGTGTAGCAGAAACCCAGTACTTC | CASSLQGVAETQYF
TRBD1 | TRBJ2-7 | NA | TRBV6-1 | TGTGCCAGCAGCAGGGACAGTACCCTCTACGAGCAGTACTTC | CASSRDSTLYEQYF
TRBD2 | TRBJ2-7 | NA | TRBV20-1 | TGCAGTGCTAGAGCCAGGACTAGCGCCTCCGAGCAGTACTTC | CSARARTSASEQYF
NA | TRBJ2-1 | NA | TRBV27 | TGTGCCAGCAGTCTCGGGGCGGGGGCGGAACGTGAGCAGTTCTTC | CASSLGAGAEREQFF
TRBD2 | TRBJ2-5 | many | TRBV11-2 | TGTGCCAGCAGCCCCCCCGGGCAACTAGCGGGAAGGGAGACCCAGTACTTC | CASSPPGQLAGRETQYF
NA | TRBJ1-1 | many | TRBV29-1 | TGCAGCGGGGGTCCTGAAGCTTTCTTT | CSGGPEAFF
TRBD1 | TRBJ2-7 | many | TRBV30 | TGTGCCTGGAGTCAGACCGGGACAGCATCCTACGAGCAGTACTTC | CAWSQTGTASYEQYF
NA | TRBJ1-2 | many | TRBV6-2/TRBV6-3 | TGTGCCAGCAGGGAACAGTCTTATGGCTACACCTTC | CASREQSYGYTF
NA | TRBJ2-3 | many | TRBV7-8 | TGTGCCAGCAGCTTAGAGGCGGAGGGGTTCACAGATACGCAGTATTTT | CASSLEAEGFTDTQYF
TRBD1 | TRBJ1-3 | NA | TRBV5-1 | TGCGCCAGCAGCTTGGTAGCGGGACAGGTCTCTGGAAACACCATATATTTT | CASSLVAGQVSGNTIYF
NA | TRBJ2-5 | few | TRBV5-4 | TGTGCCAGCAGCCGGGACACGTTAGGGGCCCAGTACTTC | CASSRDTLGAQYF
NA | TRBJ2-5 | few | TRBV6-1 | TGTGCCAGCAGAAACCTCAGCCCCGAGACCCAGTACTTC | CASRNLSPETQYF
NA | TRBJ2-1 | many | TRBV4-2 | TGTGCCAGCAGCCTATCAACAATAGGACCATACAATGAGCAGTTCTTC | CASSLSTIGPYNEQFF
NA | TRBJ2-7 | many | TRBV5-8 | TGTGCCAGCTCGCCTGCGGGCCACGGGGTCTACGAGCAGTACTTC | CASSPAGHGVYEQYF
NA | TRBJ1-1 | many | TRBV5-1 | TGCGCCAGCAGCTTGGCCACCCAGAGCCTGAACACTGAAGCTTTCTTT | CASSLATQSLNTEAFF
TRBD2 | TRBJ2-1 | many | TRBV14 | TGTGCCAGCAGACCTAGCGGGGGGAATGAGCAGTTCTTC | CASRPSGGNEQFF
NA | TRBJ2-3 | many | TRBV24-1 | TGTGCCACCAGTGATAATCTAGATACGCAGTATTTT | CATSDNLDTQYF
NA | TRBJ2-7 | many | TRBV30 | TGTGCCGGACGGACCCGAGCCTACGAGCAGTACTTC | CAGRTRAYEQYF
TRBD2 | TRBJ2-1 | many | TRBV19 | TGTGCCAGTAGTAAAGGACTAGCGGGGGACAATGAGCAGTTCTTC | CASSKGLAGDNEQFF
NA | TRBJ1-5 | many | TRBV19 | TGTGCCACCCAGGTTTCGGGACGCCAAGTTTGGGGTCAGCCCCAGCATTTT | CATQVSGRQVWGQPQHF
NA | TRBJ2-5 | many | TRBV7-9 | TGTGCCAGCAGCCTTATCCAAGAGACCCAGTACTTC | CASSLIQETQYF
NA | TRBJ2-1 | many | TRBV29-1 | TGCAGCGCCGAGTGGGCCAACAATGAGCAGTTCTTC | CSAEWANNEQFF
NA | TRBJ2-7 | NA | TRBV9 | TGTGCCAGCAGCGTAGGGTGGGCGGGACCCTACGAGCAGTACTTC | CASSVGWAGPYEQYF
NA | TRBJ1-2 | many | TRBV7-8 | TGTGCCAGCAGCTTAGCCGGTGGGTCGAACTATGGCTACACCTTC | CASSLAGGSNYGYTF
TRBD2 | TRBJ2-7 | NA | TRBV7-8 | TGTGCCAGCAGCCGCTCTACGGGCCTGGCGGGAGGGCCCTACGAGCAGTACTTC | CASSRSTGLAGGPYEQYF
TRBD1 | TRBJ1-5 | many | TRBV7-8 | TGTGCCAGCAGCCTGGACAGGGGATCGTCGAATCAGCCCCAGCATTTT | CASSLDRGSSNQPQHF
NA | TRBJ1-1 | NA | TRBV6-1 | TGTGCCAGCAGTGTATGGGGTCTACCGGTGACTGGAGCTTTCTTT | CASSVWGLPVTGAFF
NA | TRBJ2-1 | many | TRBV2 | TGTGCCAGCTGTGTAATCGGTGAGCAGTTCTTC | CASCVIGEQFF
NA | TRBJ1-5 | few | TRBV2 | TGTGCCAGCAGTGAAGACAGCCATTGGGATCAGCCCCAGCATTTT | CASSEDSHWDQPQHF
NA | TRBJ2-5 | many | TRBV12-3/TRBV12-4 | TGTGCCAGCAGTTTATCAACAGTTTATCGGCAAGAGACCCAGTACTTC | CASSLSTVYRQETQYF
TRBD2 | TRBJ2-7 | many | TRBV6-1 | TGTGCCAGCAGGGAACTAGCGGGAGGGCCTCGCGAGCAGTACTTC | CASRELAGGPREQYF
NA | TRBJ1-1 | NA | TRBV15 | TGTGCCACCAGCAGGCAACCACGTACAGGTTGGGACACTGAAGCTTTCTTT | CATSRQPRTGWDTEAFF
NA | TRBJ2-7 | many | TRBV20-1 | TGCAGTGCTAAAGAGGGCGTCTACGAGCAGTACTTC | CSAKEGVYEQYF
NA | TRBJ2-7 | many | TRBV30 | TGTGCCTGGAGTCGGGCCACCTACGAGCAGTACTTC | CAWSRATYEQYF
NA | TRBJ2-1 | few | TRBV6-1 | TGTGCCAGCAGTGAATACCTGTACAATGAGCAGTTCTTC | CASSEYLYNEQFF
TRBD2 | TRBJ2-1 | NA | TRBV2 | TGTGCCAGCAGTGGAACTAGCGGGAACTCCTACAATGAGCAGTTCTTC | CASSGTSGNSYNEQFF
TRBD2 | TRBJ2-3 | NA | TRBV20-1 | TGCAGTGCTAGAGTAGCGGGAATAGCTTCAGATACGCAGTATTTT | CSARVAGIASDTQYF
NA | TRBJ1-2 | NA | TRBV15 | TGTGCCACCAGCAGAGACGAAATCCTCAGCACCTTC | CATSRDEILSTF
TRBD1 | TRBJ1-6 | many | TRBV28 | TGTGCCAGCAGGCAGGGGGCGTCCTATAATTCACCCCTCCACTTT | CASRQGASYNSPLHF
NA | TRBJ1-1 | few | TRBV6-1 | TGTGCCAGCAGCCCCTCTGACAGGCGGCGGGCTGAAGCTTTCTTT | CASSPSDRRRAEAFF
TRBD1 | TRBJ1-6 | NA | TRBV7-8 | TGTGCCAGCAGCACCTGGACAGGGGGCAGTAATTCAACCATCCACTTT | CASSTWTGGSNSTIHF
NA | TRBJ2-2 | NA | TRBV12-3/TRBV12-4 | TGTGCCAGCAGAAGCAACACCGGGGAGCTGTTTTTT | CASRSNTGELFF
NA | TRBJ2-1 | NA | TRBV11-2 | TGTGCCAGCAGCCTAGCCCAGCTGGGCGAGCATTTCTTC | CASSLAQLGEHFF
TRBD1 | TRBJ1-4 | many | TRBV18 | TGTGCCAGCTCGTACGACAGGGGGAACAATAATGAAAAACTGTTTTTT | CASSYDRGNNNEKLFF
TRBD1 | TRBJ1-1 | many | TRBV6-6 | TGTGCCAGCAGTTACCCGGGACAGGTAGACGTTTTCTTT | CASSYPGQVDVFF
NA | TRBJ2-1 | medium-sized | TRBV12-3/TRBV12-4 | TGTGCCAGCAGCCTGGGACCACCTGGCCTCAATGAGCAGTTCTTC | CASSLGPPGLNEQFF
TRBD1 | TRBJ2-7 | NA | TRBV20-1 | TGCAGTGCCTCCCCCGGACAGGGGGCATTCGAGCAGTACTTC | CSASPGQGAFEQYF
TRBD1 | TRBJ1-5 | many | TRBV6-2/TRBV6-3 | TGTGCCAGCAGTTCGGGACAGGGAATTGGTAGCAATCAGCCCCAGCATTTT | CASSSGQGIGSNQPQHF